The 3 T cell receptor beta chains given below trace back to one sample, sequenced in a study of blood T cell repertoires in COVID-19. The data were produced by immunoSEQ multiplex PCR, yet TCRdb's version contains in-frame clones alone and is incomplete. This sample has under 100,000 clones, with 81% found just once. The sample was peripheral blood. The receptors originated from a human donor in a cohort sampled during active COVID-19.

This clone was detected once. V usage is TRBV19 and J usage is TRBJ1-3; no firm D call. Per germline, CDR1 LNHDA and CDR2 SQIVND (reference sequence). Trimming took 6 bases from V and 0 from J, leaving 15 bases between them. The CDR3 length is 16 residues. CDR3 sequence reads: CASRGGLASSGNTIYF. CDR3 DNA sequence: TGTGCCAGTAGGGGAGGACTCGCGAGCTCTGGAAACACCATATATTTT. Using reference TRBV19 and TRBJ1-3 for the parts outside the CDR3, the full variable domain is DGGITQSPKYLFRKEGQNVTLSCEQNLNHDAMYWYRQDPGQGLRLIYYSQIVNDFQKGDIAEGYSVSREKKESFPLTVTSAQKNPTAFYLCASRGGLASSGNTIYFGEGSWLTVV.

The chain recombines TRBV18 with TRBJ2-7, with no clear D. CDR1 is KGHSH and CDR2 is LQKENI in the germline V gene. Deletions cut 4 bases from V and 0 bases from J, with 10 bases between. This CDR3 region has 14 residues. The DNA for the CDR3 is TGTGCCAGCTCACGAGGAGATTTCTCCTACGAGCAGTACTTC. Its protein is CASSRGDFSYEQYF.

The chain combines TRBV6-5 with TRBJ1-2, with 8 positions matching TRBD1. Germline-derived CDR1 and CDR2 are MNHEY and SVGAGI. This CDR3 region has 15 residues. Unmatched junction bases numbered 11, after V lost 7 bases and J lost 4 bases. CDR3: CASNLRGQESYGYTF. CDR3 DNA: TGTGCCAGCAACCTCCGGGGACAGGAAAGCTATGGCTACACCTTC.